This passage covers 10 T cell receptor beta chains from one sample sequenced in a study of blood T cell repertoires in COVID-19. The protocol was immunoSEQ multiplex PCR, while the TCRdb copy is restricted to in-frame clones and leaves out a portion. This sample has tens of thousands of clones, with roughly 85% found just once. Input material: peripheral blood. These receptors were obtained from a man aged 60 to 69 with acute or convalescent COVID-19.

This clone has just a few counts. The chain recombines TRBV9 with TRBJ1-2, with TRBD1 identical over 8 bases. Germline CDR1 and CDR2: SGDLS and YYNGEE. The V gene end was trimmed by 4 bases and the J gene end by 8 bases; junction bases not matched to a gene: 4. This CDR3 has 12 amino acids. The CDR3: CASSRQGYGYTF. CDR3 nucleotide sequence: TGTGCCAGCAGCAGACAGGGGTACGGCTACACCTTC.

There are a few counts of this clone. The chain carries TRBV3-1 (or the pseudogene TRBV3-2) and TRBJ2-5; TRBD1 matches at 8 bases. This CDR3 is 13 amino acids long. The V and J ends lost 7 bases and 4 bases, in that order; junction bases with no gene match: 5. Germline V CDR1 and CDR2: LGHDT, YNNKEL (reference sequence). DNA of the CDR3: TGTGCCAGCAACCAGGGGGCGGCAGAGACCCAGTACTTC. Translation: CASNQGAAETQYF.

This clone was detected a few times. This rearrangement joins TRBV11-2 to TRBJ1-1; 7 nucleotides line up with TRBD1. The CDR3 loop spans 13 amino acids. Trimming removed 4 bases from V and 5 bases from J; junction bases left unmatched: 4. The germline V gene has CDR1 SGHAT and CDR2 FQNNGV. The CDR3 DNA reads TGTGCCAGCAGCTCCGACAGGGCGACTGAAGCTTTCTTT. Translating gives CASSSDRATEAFF.

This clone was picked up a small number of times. The CDR3 sequence: CASRQEVADEQFF. The CDR3 nucleotides read TGTGCCAGCCGACAGGAGGTTGCAGATGAGCAGTTCTTC. This rearrangement joins TRBV6-6 to TRBJ2-1; TRBD1 might be the D (6 bases). This CDR3 is 13 amino acids long. The germline CDR1 and CDR2 sequences are MNHNY and SVGAGI (reference sequence). Between the trimmed V and J ends, which lost 8 bases and 8 bases, there was a span of 16 bases.

The CDR3 spells CASSLGQGTYSPLHF. The CDR3 bases are TGCGCCAGCAGCTTGGGACAGGGGACGTATTCACCCCTCCACTTT. The chain is built from TRBV5-1 and TRBJ1-6; 8 positions match TRBD1. With V trimmed by 0 bases and J by 8 bases, 4 bases remained unmatched. Germline CDR1 reads SGHRS; CDR2 reads YFSETQ. There are 15 residues in the CDR3.

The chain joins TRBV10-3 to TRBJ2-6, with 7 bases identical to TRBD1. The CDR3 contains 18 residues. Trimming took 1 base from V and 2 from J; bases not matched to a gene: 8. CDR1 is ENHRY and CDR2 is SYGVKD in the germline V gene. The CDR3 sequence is CAISELGQSSPGANVLTF. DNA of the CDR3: TGTGCCATCAGTGAGTTGGGACAGTCCTCCCCTGGGGCCAACGTCCTGACTTTC.

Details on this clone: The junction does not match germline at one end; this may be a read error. The CDR3 region is CASTETGASNTEAFF. CDR3 DNA: TGTGCCAGCACTGAAACAGGGGCCTCGAACACTGAAGCTTTCTTT. The rearrangement uses TRBV25-1 and TRBJ1-1, with 7 bases matching TRBD1. Germline CDR1 and CDR2: MGHDK and SYGVNS. The CDR3 loop spans 15 amino acids.

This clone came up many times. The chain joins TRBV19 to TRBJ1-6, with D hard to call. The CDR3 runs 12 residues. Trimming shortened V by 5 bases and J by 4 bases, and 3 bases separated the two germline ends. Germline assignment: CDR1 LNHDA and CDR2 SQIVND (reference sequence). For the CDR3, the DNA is TGTGCCAGTAGTCAGTATAATTCACCCCTCCACTTT. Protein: CASSQYNSPLHF.

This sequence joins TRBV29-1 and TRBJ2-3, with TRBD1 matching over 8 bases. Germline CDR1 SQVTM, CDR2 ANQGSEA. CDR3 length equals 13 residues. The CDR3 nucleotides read TGCAGTCACCAGGGGGCGCGAACAGATACGCAGTATTTT. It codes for CSHQGARTDTQYF.

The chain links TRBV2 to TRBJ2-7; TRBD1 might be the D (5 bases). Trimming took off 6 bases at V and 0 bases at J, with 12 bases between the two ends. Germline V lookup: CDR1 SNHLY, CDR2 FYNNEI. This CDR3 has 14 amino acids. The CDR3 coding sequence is TGTGCCAGCAGGATGACAGTGATCTCCTACGAGCAGTACTTC. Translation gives CASRMTVISYEQYF.